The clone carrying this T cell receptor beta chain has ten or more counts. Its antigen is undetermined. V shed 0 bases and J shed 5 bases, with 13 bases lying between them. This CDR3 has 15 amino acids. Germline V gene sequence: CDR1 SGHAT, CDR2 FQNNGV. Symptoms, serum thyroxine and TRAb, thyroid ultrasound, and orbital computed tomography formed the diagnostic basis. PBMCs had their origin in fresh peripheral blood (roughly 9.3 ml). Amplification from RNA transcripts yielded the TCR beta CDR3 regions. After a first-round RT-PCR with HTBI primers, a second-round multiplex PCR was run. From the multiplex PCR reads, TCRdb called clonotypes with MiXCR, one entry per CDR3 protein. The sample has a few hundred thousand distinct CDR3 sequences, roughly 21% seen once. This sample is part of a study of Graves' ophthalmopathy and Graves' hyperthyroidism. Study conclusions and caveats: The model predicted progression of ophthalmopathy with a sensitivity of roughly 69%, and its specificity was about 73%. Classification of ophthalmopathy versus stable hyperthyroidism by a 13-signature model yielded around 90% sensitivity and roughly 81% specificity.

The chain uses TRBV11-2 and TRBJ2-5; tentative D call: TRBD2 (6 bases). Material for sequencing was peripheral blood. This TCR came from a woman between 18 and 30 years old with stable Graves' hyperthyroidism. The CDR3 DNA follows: TGTGCCAGCAGCTTAGATGGGACTGGGCGGGAGACCCAGTACTTC. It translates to CASSLDGTGRETQYF.